These T cell receptor beta chains were read from a single sample in a study of shared clonotypes between healthy human individuals. Using immunoSEQ multiplex PCR, the repertoire was profiled, and TCRdb retains in-frame clones only, with some absent. The table lists some 630,000 clones, 95% to 96% of them singletons. The sequencing input was naive CD8+ T cells sorted from blood. These receptors were collected from a young woman in good health. CDR3s include the opening cysteine and the closing phenylalanine or tryptophan. The D gene is left open where the match is weak. Clone sizes are given selectively: once, few, many, or a class where the clone is expanded.

>TRBD2|TRBV19|.|TRBJ2-1
CASRTSGRTNEQFF
TGTGCCAGCAGGACTAGCGGGAGGACCAATGAGCAGTTCTTC
>TRBD1|TRBV28|.|TRBJ2-3
CASSSTLGQGHRTDTQYF
TGTGCCAGCAGCTCGACATTGGGACAGGGCCACCGAACAGATACGCAGTATTTT
>TRBD1|TRBV9|.|TRBJ2-3
CASSPEGQGGDTQYF
TGTGCCAGCAGCCCCGAGGGACAGGGGGGAGATACGCAGTATTTT
>.|TRBV27|once|TRBJ2-1
CASSLTEYNEQFF
TGTGCCAGCAGCCTCACAGAGTACAATGAGCAGTTCTTC
>.|TRBV7-9|.|TRBJ2-7
CASSFDREQYF
TGTGCCAGCAGCTTCGACAGGGAGCAGTACTTC
>.|TRBV5-6|.|TRBJ2-7
CASSLGGRHEQYF
TGTGCCAGCAGCTTGGGAGGGCGCCACGAGCAGTACTTC
>TRBD1|TRBV27|.|TRBJ2-7
CASSLKGAVYEQYF
TGTGCCAGCAGTTTGAAGGGGGCCGTCTACGAGCAGTACTTC
>.|TRBV7-3|.|TRBJ2-7
CASSSSSPGKGYEQYF
TGTGCCAGCAGCTCCTCGTCCCCAGGGAAAGGCTACGAGCAGTACTTC
>.|TRBV14|.|TRBJ2-5
CASSQRLGETQYF
TGTGCCAGCAGCCAAAGATTAGGAGAGACCCAGTACTTC
>.|TRBV9|.|TRBJ1-1
CASSVATGSDGAFF
TGTGCCAGCAGCGTAGCTACGGGGTCGGACGGAGCTTTCTTT
>.|TRBV6-1|.|TRBJ1-5
CASSEAKMGRGNQPQHF
TGTGCCAGCAGTGAAGCTAAGATGGGCAGGGGCAATCAGCCCCAGCATTTT
>.|TRBV30|.|TRBJ1-3
CAWSGAGNTIYF
TGTGCCTGGAGTGGTGCCGGAAACACCATATATTTT
>.|TRBV30|.|TRBJ2-7
CASQESSYEQYF
TGTGCCTCTCAGGAAAGCTCCTACGAGCAGTACTTC
>.|TRBV6-5|.|TRBJ2-7
CASSYSNYEQYF
TGTGCCAGCAGTTACTCAAATTACGAGCAGTACTTC
>TRBD2|TRBV27|.|TRBJ2-1
CASSLMSGTSIEQFF
TGTGCCAGCAGTTTAATGTCCGGGACTAGCATTGAGCAGTTCTTC
>.|TRBV28|once|TRBJ2-7
CASSLLQGTYEQYF
TGTGCCAGCAGTTTACTTCAGGGAACCTACGAGCAGTACTTC
>.|TRBV15|.|TRBJ1-1
CATSIRNTEAFF
TGTGCCACCAGCATCCGGAACACTGAAGCTTTCTTT
>TRBD2|TRBV4-1|once|TRBJ2-2
CASSPNPVLAEANTGELFF
TGCGCCAGCAGCCCAAATCCAGTTCTAGCGGAGGCGAACACCGGGGAGCTGTTTTTT
>.|TRBV5-1|.|TRBJ2-4
CASSDPQKTKNIQYF
TGCGCCAGCAGTGACCCACAGAAAACCAAAAACATTCAGTACTTC
>.|TRBV15|.|TRBJ1-5
CATSGSGNQPQHF
TGTGCCACCAGCGGATCAGGCAATCAGCCCCAGCATTTT
>.|TRBV28|.|TRBJ2-7
CASRDIAYEQYF
TGTGCCAGCCGGGACATTGCCTACGAGCAGTACTTC
>.|TRBV15|.|TRBJ2-5
CATSRDVGETQYF
TGTGCCACCAGCAGAGACGTAGGGGAGACCCAGTACTTC
>.|TRBV27|.|TRBJ1-1
CASSPRLRNTEAFF
TGTGCCAGCAGTCCCCGACTCAGGAACACTGAAGCTTTCTTT
>.|TRBV2|once|TRBJ1-1
CASSVWNTEAFF
TGTGCCAGCAGTGTGTGGAACACTGAAGCTTTCTTT
>TRBD2|TRBV7-3|.|TRBJ2-1
CASSSAGGLDEQFF
TGTGCCAGCAGCTCAGCGGGGGGTTTGGATGAGCAGTTCTTC
>TRBD1|TRBV29-1|.|TRBJ2-2
CSVEDTGVGELFF
TGCAGCGTTGAGGACACAGGGGTCGGGGAGCTGTTTTTT
>.|TRBV19|.|TRBJ2-1
CASSIAYYNEQFF
TGTGCCAGTAGTATCGCCTATTACAATGAGCAGTTCTTC
>TRBD2|TRBV10-2|once|TRBJ2-7
CASSVGLAEYEQYF
TGCGCCAGCAGTGTAGGGCTAGCGGAGTACGAGCAGTACTTC
>.|TRBV28|.|TRBJ2-7
CASSPPFDSYEQYF
TGTGCCAGCAGTCCACCCTTCGACAGCTACGAGCAGTACTTC
>TRBD2|TRBV10-1|.|TRBJ2-1
CASSESGSGRFDEQFF
TGCGCCAGCAGTGAGTCTGGTAGCGGGAGGTTCGATGAGCAGTTCTTC
>TRBD1|TRBV5-1|.|TRBJ2-5
CASRGTGGETQYF
TGCGCCAGCAGGGGGACAGGGGGAGAGACCCAGTACTTC
>TRBD2|TRBV7-2|.|TRBJ2-7
CASSLVGTSGRLNEQYF
TGTGCCAGCAGCTTAGTGGGGACTAGCGGGAGACTTAACGAGCAGTACTTC
>.|TRBV7-9|few|TRBJ2-7
CASSFGSYEQYF
TGTGCCAGCAGCTTCGGTTCCTACGAGCAGTACTTC
>.|TRBV7-8|.|TRBJ1-1
CASSYGRTDTEAFF
TGTGCCAGCAGCTACGGGCGGACAGACACTGAAGCTTTCTTT
>.|TRBV28|.|TRBJ1-2
CASTNAGTVYGYTF
TGTGCCAGCACCAACGCAGGGACGGTCTATGGCTACACCTTC
>TRBD1|TRBV9|.|TRBJ1-5
CASSSGTDNQPQHF
TGTGCCAGCAGCTCCGGGACAGACAATCAGCCCCAGCATTTT
>TRBD2|TRBV30|.|TRBJ2-5
CAWTGGDEQYF
TGTGCCTGGACGGGAGGAGATGAGCAGTACTTC
>.|TRBV25-1|.|TRBJ1-1
CASSGDRGTAFF
TGTGCCAGCAGTGGGGACCGGGGGACAGCTTTCTTT
>.|TRBV27|.|TRBJ2-3
CASRSGADTDTQYF
TGTGCCAGCCGATCTGGGGCGGACACAGATACGCAGTATTTT
>.|TRBV27|.|TRBJ2-7
CASSLFLASPHEQYF
TGTGCCAGCAGTTTATTCCTAGCTTCTCCCCACGAGCAGTACTTC
>TRBD2|TRBV30|.|TRBJ2-5
CAWSGVAGVGQETQYF
TGTGCCTGGAGTGGAGTAGCGGGAGTGGGGCAAGAGACCCAGTACTTC
>.|TRBV14|.|TRBJ2-1
CASSQDEELYEQFF
TGTGCCAGCAGCCAAGATGAAGAGCTTTACGAGCAGTTCTTC
>TRBD2|TRBV10-2|.|TRBJ2-7
CASSAEGGRAPEQYF
TGCGCCAGCAGTGCGGAGGGTGGGAGGGCCCCCGAGCAGTACTTC
>.|TRBV5-4|.|TRBJ2-2
CASRPETGELFF
TGTGCCAGCAGACCAGAGACCGGGGAGCTGTTTTTT
>.|TRBV10-3|.|TRBJ2-7
CAISTPKEQSYEQYF
TGTGCCATCTCCACGCCAAAGGAACAGTCCTACGAGCAGTACTTC
>TRBD2|TRBV4-1|.|TRBJ2-7
CASSQEPSTGGSSYEQYF
TGCGCCAGCAGCCAAGAGCCGTCGACGGGCGGGAGCTCCTACGAGCAGTACTTC